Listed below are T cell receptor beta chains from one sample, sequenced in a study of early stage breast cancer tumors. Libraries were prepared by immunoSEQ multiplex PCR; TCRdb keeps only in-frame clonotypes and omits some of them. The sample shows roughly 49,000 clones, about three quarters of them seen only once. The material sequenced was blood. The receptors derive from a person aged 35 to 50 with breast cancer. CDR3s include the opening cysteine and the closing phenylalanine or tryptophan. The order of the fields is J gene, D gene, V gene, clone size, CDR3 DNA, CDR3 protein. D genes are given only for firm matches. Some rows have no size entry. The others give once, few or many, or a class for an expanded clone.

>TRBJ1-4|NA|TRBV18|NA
TGTGCCAGCTCACGCGACCAGGGTGAAAAACTGTTTTTT
CASSRDQGEKLFF
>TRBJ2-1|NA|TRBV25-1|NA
TGTGCCAGCAGTGATTCCGCTCGCCCATACGATGAGCAGTTCTTC
CASSDSARPYDEQFF
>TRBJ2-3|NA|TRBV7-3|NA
TGTGCCAGCAGCTTAGCGGGAGCAGGGGGGGATACGCAGTATTTT
CASSLAGAGGDTQYF
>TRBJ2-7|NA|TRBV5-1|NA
TGCGCCAGCAGCCGAGAGCCGACAGGTCAAATTACGTTAACGTACTTC
CASSREPTGQITLTYF
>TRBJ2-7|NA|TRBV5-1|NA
TGCGCCAGCAGCTTTGCGAGTGGCAGGGGCTACGAGCAGTACTTC
CASSFASGRGYEQYF
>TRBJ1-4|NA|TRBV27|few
TGTGCCAGCAGGGGACAAAGACCGGGAAATGAAAAACTGTTTTTT
CASRGQRPGNEKLFF
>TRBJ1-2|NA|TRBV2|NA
TGTGCCAGCAGCGCCCCCGGGGGAAACTATGGCTACACCTTC
CASSAPGGNYGYTF
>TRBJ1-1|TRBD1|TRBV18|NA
TGTGCCAGCTCACTCGTGGCCGTGCGGACAGGCACAATGAACACTGAAGCTTTCTTT
CASSLVAVRTGTMNTEAFF
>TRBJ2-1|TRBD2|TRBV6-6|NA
TGTGCCAGCAGTGGACTAGCGGTGAGCTCCTACAATGAGCAGTTCTTC
CASSGLAVSSYNEQFF
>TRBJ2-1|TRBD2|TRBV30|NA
TGTGCCTGGAACGGACTAGCGGGGCGCTCCTACAATGAGCAGTTCTTC
CAWNGLAGRSYNEQFF
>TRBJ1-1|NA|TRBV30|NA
TGTGCCTGGAGTGACCCAGGGAGAGATGAAGCTTTCTTT
CAWSDPGRDEAFF
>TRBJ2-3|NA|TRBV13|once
TGTGCCAGCAGCGCCCGACTAGATACGCAGTATTTT
CASSARLDTQYF
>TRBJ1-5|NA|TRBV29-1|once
TGCAGCGTTGAAGACACTGGCCATAAGGGGAGTCAGCCCCAGCATTTT
CSVEDTGHKGSQPQHF
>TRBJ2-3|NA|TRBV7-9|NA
TGTGCCAGCTTAAAAACGGCCACAGATACGCAGTATTTT
CASLKTATDTQYF
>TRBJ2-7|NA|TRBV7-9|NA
TGTGCCAGCAGCTTAGCCTATGGGGAGCAGTACTTC
CASSLAYGEQYF
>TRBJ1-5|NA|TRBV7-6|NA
TGTGCCAGCAGCTTAAAACTGGGTCAGCCCCAGCATTTT
CASSLKLGQPQHF
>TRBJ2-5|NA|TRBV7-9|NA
TGTGCCAGCAGCAGAAGAACAACCCCAGAGACCCAGTACTTC
CASSRRTTPETQYF
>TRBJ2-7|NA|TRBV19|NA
TGTGCCAGTAGTTCGAAACCGGGACTGGCCTACGAGCAGTACTTC
CASSSKPGLAYEQYF
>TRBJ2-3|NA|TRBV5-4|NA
TGTGCCAGCAGCGCTACCACAGATACGCAGTATTTT
CASSATTDTQYF
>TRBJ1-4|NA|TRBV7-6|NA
TGTGCCAGCAGCTCCGGGAGGCAGGCTAATGAAAAACTGTTTTTT
CASSSGRQANEKLFF
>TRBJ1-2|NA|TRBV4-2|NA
TGTGCCAGCAGCCAAGAGGGGGGAGGGACTGGGACTTATGGCTACACCTTC
CASSQEGGGTGTYGYTF
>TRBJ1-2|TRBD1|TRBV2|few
TGTGCCAGCAGCCCTGCGGACAGGGCCTATGGCTACACCTTC
CASSPADRAYGYTF
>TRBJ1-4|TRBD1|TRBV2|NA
TGTGCCAGCAGTACCGACAGGGGCCACGAAAAACTGTTTTTT
CASSTDRGHEKLFF
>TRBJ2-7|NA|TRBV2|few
TGTGCCAGCAGTACCCCGGGGGGCGCCTCCTACGAGCAGTACTTC
CASSTPGGASYEQYF
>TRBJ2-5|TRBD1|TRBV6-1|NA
TGTGCCAGCAGTGATAGGGGGCTGGAAGAGACCCAGTACTTC
CASSDRGLEETQYF
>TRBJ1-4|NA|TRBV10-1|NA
TGCGCCAGCATGGGCAGGGGAGGGACTAATGAAAAACTGTTTTTT
CASMGRGGTNEKLFF
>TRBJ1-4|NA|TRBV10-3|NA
TGTGCCATCAGTGAGTCCGAGAATGAAAAACTGTTTTTT
CAISESENEKLFF
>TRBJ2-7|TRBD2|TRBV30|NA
TGTGCCTCGGGGACTAGCGGGAGGTACGAGCAGTACTTC
CASGTSGRYEQYF
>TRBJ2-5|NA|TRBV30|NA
TGTGCCTGGAGTGTACCAGGGGACCATCAAGAGACCCAGTACTTC
CAWSVPGDHQETQYF
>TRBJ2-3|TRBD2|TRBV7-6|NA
TGTGCCAGCAGCCCCGGACTAGCGGGAGGATTGGCGACAGATACGCAGTATTTT
CASSPGLAGGLATDTQYF
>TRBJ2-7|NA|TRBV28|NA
TGTGCCAGCAGTTTTAGGCCAGGGAGGTCCTACGAGCAGTACTTC
CASSFRPGRSYEQYF
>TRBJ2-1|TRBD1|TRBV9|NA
TGTGCCAGCAGCCCCTTCTCGGACAGGCAGGGGAAAAATGAGCAGTTCTTC
CASSPFSDRQGKNEQFF
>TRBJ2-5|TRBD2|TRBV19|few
TGTGCCAGTAGTATTTTCCGGGAGGGGGAGACCCAGTACTTC
CASSIFREGETQYF
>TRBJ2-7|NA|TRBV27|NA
TGTGCCAGCAGATCAAGCAGGGTCGCCTACGAGCAGTACTTC
CASRSSRVAYEQYF
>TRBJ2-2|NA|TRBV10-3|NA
TGTGCCATCAGTGTAAGGGCGGGCTTCACGGACACCGGGGAGCTGTTTTTT
CAISVRAGFTDTGELFF
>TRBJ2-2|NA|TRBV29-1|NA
TGCAGCGTCGGACAGCCTAACACCGGGGAGCTGTTTTTT
CSVGQPNTGELFF
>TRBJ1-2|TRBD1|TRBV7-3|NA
TGTGCCAGCAGCTTACCCACAGGGGACGGCTACACCTTC
CASSLPTGDGYTF
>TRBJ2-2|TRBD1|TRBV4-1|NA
TGCGCCAGCAAACCTCCGACAGGGACGGGAACCGGGGAGCTGTTTTTT
CASKPPTGTGTGELFF
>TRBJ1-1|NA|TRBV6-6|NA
TGTGCCAGCAGTAACAGGGAGACTGAAGCTTTCTTT
CASSNRETEAFF
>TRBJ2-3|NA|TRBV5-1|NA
TGCGCCAGCAGCTTGGCAAGCCCCACAGATACGCAGTATTTT
CASSLASPTDTQYF
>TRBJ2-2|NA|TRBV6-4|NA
TGTGCCAGCAGTGCCGGGACGCTCATCGATTCGGCGGAGCTGTTTTTT
CASSAGTLIDSAELFF
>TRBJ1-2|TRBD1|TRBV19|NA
TGTGCCAGTACTCCAACAGGGGGCCTTAACTATGGCTACACCTTC
CASTPTGGLNYGYTF
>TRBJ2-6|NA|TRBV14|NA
TGTGCCAGCAGCGTCCCGGGGACTGGGGCCAACGTCCTGACTTTC
CASSVPGTGANVLTF
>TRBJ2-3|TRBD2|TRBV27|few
TGTGCCAGCAGGGCACTAGCGGCTAGCACAGATACGCAGTATTTT
CASRALAASTDTQYF
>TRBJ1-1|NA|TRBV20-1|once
TGCAGTACACTTTCAACAGAAAAAGCTTTCTTT
CSTLSTEKAFF
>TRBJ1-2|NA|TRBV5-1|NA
TGCGCCAGCAGCCCCCGAGGAGATACTAACTATGGCTACACCTTC
CASSPRGDTNYGYTF
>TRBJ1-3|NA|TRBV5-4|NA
TGTGCCAGCAGCTTAAGGACCGGGACGGTTGGAAACACCATATATTTT
CASSLRTGTVGNTIYF
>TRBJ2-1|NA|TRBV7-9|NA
TGTGCCAGCAGCTTTCCGGGTGAGCAGTTCTTC
CASSFPGEQFF
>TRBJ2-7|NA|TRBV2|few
TGTGCCAGCCGCCTTAGGATGAGCAACTCCTACGAGCAGTACTTC
CASRLRMSNSYEQYF
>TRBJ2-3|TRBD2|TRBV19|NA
TGTGCCAGTAGTATAGACGGGAGGGAAACAGATACGCAGTATTTT
CASSIDGRETDTQYF
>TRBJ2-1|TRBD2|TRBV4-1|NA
TGCGCCAGCAGCCAACCGGGAGGGACCTACAATGAGCAGTTCTTC
CASSQPGGTYNEQFF
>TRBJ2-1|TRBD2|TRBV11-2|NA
TGTGCCAGCAGCTTTCTCGGGAGGGCGAACAATGAGCAGTTCTTC
CASSFLGRANNEQFF
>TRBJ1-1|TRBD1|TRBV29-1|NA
TGCAGCGTTCCCGGGACAGGGTTCTCATCTGAAGCTTTCTTT
CSVPGTGFSSEAFF